This TCR beta chain was recorded in a study of a mutant IDH1 vaccine in newly diagnosed glioma. The table came from immunoSEQ multiplex PCR; TCRdb's copy has only in-frame clones and leaves some out. Here the sample spans 60,000 or so clones, 70% to 90% being singletons. This CDR3 region has 14 residues. Germline CDR1 reads SGDLS; CDR2 reads YYNGEE. V lost 4 bases to trimming and J lost 8 bases, with 15 bases between them. Worth noting for this clone: Antigen unknown.

Regarding time point: week 5, during vaccination. The vaccine gave 300 ug of a 20-mer mutant IDH1 peptide subcutaneously per dose. The chain has TRBV9 and TRBJ1-4, with D possibly matching TRBD1 (5 bases). This receptor was taken from a woman aged 40 to 50 with glioma. Sequenced here: PBMCs, sampled from a glioma patient whose treatment included an IDH1 peptide vaccine. CDR3 amino acids: CASSPSGEGEKLFF. CDR3 nucleotide sequence: TGTGCCAGCAGCCCCAGCGGGGAGGGGGAAAAACTGTTTTTT.